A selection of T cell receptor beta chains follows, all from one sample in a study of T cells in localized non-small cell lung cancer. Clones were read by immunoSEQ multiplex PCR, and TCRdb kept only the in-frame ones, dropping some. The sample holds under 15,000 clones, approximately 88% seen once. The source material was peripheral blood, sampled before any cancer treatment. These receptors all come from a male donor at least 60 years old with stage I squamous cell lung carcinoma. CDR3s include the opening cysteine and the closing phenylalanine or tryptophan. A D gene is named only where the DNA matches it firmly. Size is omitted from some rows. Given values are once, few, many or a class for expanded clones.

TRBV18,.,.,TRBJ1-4,CASSPPTINEKLFF,TGTGCCAGCTCACCACCGACCATTAATGAAAAACTGTTTTTT
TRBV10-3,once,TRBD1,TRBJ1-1,CAIRRQGDTEAFF,TGTGCCATCAGAAGACAGGGGGACACTGAAGCTTTCTTT
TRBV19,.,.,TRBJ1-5,CASSISGSNQPQHF,TGTGCCAGTAGTATCTCAGGGAGCAATCAGCCCCAGCATTTT
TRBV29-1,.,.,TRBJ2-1,CSVEGIGLNEQFF,TGCAGCGTAGAGGGAATAGGACTTAATGAGCAGTTCTTC
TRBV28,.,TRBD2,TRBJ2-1,CASSSRTSGNYNEQFF,TGTGCCAGCAGTTCTAGGACTAGCGGAAACTACAATGAGCAGTTCTTC
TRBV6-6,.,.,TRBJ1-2,CASSYGGGYTF,TGTGCCAGCAGTTACGGGGGTGGCTACACCTTC
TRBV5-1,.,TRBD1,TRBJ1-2,CASSWEQGAGYGYTF,TGCGCCAGCAGCTGGGAACAGGGGGCAGGGTATGGCTACACCTTC
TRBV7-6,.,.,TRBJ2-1,CASSLVIGDGEQFF,TGTGCCAGCAGCTTAGTTATCGGGGACGGGGAGCAGTTCTTC
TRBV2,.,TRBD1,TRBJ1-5,CASSGQGDGNQPQHF,TGTGCCAGCAGTGGTCAGGGGGACGGCAATCAGCCCCAGCATTTT
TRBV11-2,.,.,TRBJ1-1,CASSLGANTEAFF,TGTGCCAGCAGCTTAGGGGCGAACACTGAAGCTTTCTTT
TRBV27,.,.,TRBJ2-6,CASMLGSSNVLTF,TGTGCCAGCATGTTAGGTTCCTCCAACGTCCTGACTTTC
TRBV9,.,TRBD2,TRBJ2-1,CASSGGLAGSYNEQFF,TGTGCCAGCAGCGGAGGACTAGCGGGATCCTACAATGAGCAGTTCTTC
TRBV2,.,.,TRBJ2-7,CASRPTERYEQYF,TGTGCCAGCAGACCGACAGAAAGATACGAGCAGTACTTC
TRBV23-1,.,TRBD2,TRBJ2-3,CASSQIAGVLGCVTDTQYF,TGCGCCAGCAGTCAAATAGCGGGAGTTCTCGGTTGTGTCACAGATACGCAGTATTTT
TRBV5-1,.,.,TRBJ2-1,CASSLYGSATGAGGDEQFF,TGCGCCAGCAGCTTGTATGGCAGTGCAACAGGGGCCGGGGGGGATGAGCAGTTCTTC
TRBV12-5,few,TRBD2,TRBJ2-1,CASGLEAGAYNEQFF,TGTGCTAGTGGTTTGGAAGCGGGAGCCTACAATGAGCAGTTCTTC
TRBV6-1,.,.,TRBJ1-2,CASTTGYGHYGYTF,TGTGCCAGCACCACAGGGTACGGGCACTATGGCTACACCTTC
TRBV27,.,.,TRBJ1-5,CASSSLGEIVDQPQHF,TGTGCCAGCAGTTCGCTCGGGGAAATAGTGGATCAGCCCCAGCATTTT
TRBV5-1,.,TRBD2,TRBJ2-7,CASSLGLAGHEQYF,TGCGCCAGCAGCTTGGGTCTAGCGGGCCACGAGCAGTACTTC
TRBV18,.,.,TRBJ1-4,CASSPIRDINEKLFF,TGTGCCAGCTCACCAATCCGAGACATTAATGAAAAACTGTTTTTT
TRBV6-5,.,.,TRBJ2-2,CASSLRTGELFF,TGTGCCAGCAGTTTAAGAACCGGGGAGCTGTTTTTT
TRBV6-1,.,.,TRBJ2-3,CASRGNTDTQYF,TGTGCCAGCCGGGGGAACACAGATACGCAGTATTTT
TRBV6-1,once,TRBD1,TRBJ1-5,CASSGGTGGNQPQHF,TGTGCCAGCAGTGGAGGGACAGGCGGCAATCAGCCCCAGCATTTT
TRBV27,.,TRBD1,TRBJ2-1,CASSFLGQGNEQFF,TGTGCCAGCAGTTTCCTTGGACAGGGGAATGAGCAGTTCTTC
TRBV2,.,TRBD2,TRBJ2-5,CASSEAGLARSRGEETQYF,TGTGCCAGCAGTGAAGCAGGACTAGCAAGATCCCGAGGGGAAGAGACCCAGTACTTC
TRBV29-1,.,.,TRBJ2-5,CSVERTSFSGTLGAGETQYF,TGCAGCGTTGAGCGAACTAGCTTTTCAGGGACCCTGGGGGCCGGGGAGACCCAGTACTTC
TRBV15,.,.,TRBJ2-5,CATSRDSGVGAQYF,TGTGCCACCAGCAGAGATTCCGGGGTGGGGGCCCAGTACTTC
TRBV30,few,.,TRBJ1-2,CAWSVRRGGDSGYTF,TGTGCCTGGAGTGTACGTCGCGGGGGAGATAGTGGCTACACCTTC
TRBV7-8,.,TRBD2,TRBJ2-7,CASTRTHSGRESYEQYF,TGTGCCAGCACCAGAACCCATAGCGGGAGGGAGTCCTACGAGCAGTACTTC
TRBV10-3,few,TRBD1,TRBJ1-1,CAIGAKQGANTEAFF,TGTGCCATCGGGGCCAAACAGGGGGCGAACACTGAAGCTTTCTTT
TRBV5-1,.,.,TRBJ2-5,CASSFGPGQETQYF,TGCGCCAGCAGCTTTGGGCCGGGCCAAGAGACCCAGTACTTC
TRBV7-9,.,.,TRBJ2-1,CASSHTNNEQFF,TGTGCCAGCAGCCACACTAATAATGAGCAGTTCTTC
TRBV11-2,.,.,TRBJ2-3,CASSLLGRSTDTQYF,TGTGCCAGCAGCTTACTCGGGCGGTCCACAGATACGCAGTATTTT
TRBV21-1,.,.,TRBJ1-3,CASSTRGSSGNTIYF,TGTGCCAGCAGCACCAGGGGGTCCTCTGGAAACACCATATATTTT
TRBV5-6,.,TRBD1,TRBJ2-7,CASSTRDRRAREQYF,TGTGCCAGCAGCACCCGGGACAGGAGGGCACGCGAGCAGTACTTC
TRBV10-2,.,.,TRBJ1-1,CASRNSGNRDTEAFF,TGCGCCAGCAGGAATTCCGGGAACAGGGACACTGAAGCTTTCTTT
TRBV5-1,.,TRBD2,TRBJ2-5,CASSRWVGGQETQYF,TGCGCCAGCAGTCGTTGGGTGGGAGGGCAAGAGACCCAGTACTTC
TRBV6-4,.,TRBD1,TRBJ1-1,CASGANWTGGLGTEAFF,TGTGCCAGCGGGGCTAACTGGACAGGGGGCTTGGGCACTGAAGCTTTCTTT
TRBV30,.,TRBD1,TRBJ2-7,CAWSWQGESREQYF,TGTGCCTGGAGTTGGCAGGGGGAATCGAGGGAGCAGTACTTC
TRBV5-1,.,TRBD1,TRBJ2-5,CASSPGQAYQETQYF,TGCGCCAGCAGCCCCGGACAGGCGTACCAAGAGACCCAGTACTTC
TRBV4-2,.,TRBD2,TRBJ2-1,CASSQDPTSGTNEQFF,TGTGCCAGCAGCCAAGATCCAACTAGCGGGACCAATGAGCAGTTCTTC